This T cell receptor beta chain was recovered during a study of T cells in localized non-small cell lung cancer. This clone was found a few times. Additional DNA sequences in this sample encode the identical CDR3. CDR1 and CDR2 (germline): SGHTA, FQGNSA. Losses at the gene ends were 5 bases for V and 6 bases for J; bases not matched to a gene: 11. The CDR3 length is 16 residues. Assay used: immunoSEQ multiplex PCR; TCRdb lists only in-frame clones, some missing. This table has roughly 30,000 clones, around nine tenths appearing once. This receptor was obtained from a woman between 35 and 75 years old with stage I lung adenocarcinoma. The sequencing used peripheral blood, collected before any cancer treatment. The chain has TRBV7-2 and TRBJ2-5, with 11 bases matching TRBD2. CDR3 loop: CASSENSGGALKTQYF. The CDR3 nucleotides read TGTGCCAGCAGCGAAAATAGCGGGGGGGCTTTGAAGACCCAGTACTTC.